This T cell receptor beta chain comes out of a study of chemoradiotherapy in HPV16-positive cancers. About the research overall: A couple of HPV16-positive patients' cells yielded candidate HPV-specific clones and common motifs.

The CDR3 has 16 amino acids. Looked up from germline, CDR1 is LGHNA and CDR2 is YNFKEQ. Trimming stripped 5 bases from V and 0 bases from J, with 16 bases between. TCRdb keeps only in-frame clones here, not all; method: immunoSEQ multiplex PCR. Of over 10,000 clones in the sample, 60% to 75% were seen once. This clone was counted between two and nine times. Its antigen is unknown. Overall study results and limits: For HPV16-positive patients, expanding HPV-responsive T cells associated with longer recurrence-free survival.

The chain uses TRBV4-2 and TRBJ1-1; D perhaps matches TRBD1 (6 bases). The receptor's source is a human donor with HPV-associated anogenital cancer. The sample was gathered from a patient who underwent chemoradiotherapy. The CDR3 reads CASSNRDFTLNTEAFF. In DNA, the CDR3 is TGTGCCAGCAGCAACAGGGACTTTACCTTGAACACTGAAGCTTTCTTT.